What follows are 29 T cell receptor beta chains derived from one specimen sequenced in a study of T cells in Graves' hyperthyroidism and ophthalmopathy. Researchers amplified the TCR beta CDR3 regions from RNA transcripts. First-round RT-PCR with HTBI primers amplified the TCR CDR3 region. TCRdb called the multiplex PCR reads again in MiXCR, with one record for every CDR3 protein. The profile shows about 380,000 distinct CDR3 sequences, less than 20% of them singletons. What was sequenced was blood. These receptors were obtained from a man younger than 35 with Graves' ophthalmopathy.

Only a few counts were recorded for this clonotype. The CDR3 DNA is TGTGCCAGCGCCCCCGGGCGTACGGGGCCGGGGGGGAGCACAGATACGCAGTATTTT. Translated: CASAPGRTGPGGSTDTQYF. The V gene is TRBV11-3, the J gene TRBJ2-3; 8 bases are shared with TRBD2. Germline CDR1 and CDR2: SGHNT and YENEEA. The CDR3 covers 19 residues. V was pared by 8 bases and J by 0 bases, with 19 bases of the junction left unmatched.

The chain links TRBV18 to TRBJ2-7; TRBD1 matches 9 bases. The CDR3 extends over 14 amino acids. Germline CDR1 and CDR2: KGHSH and LQKENI. Trimming at V came to 0 bases and at J to 4 bases, leaving 1 base not matched to a gene. CDR3 DNA sequence: TGTGCCAGCTCACCACCGGGACAGGGTTACGAGCAGTACTTC. This gives the protein CASSPPGQGYEQYF.

This clonotype was seen many times. The chain combines TRBV11-2 with TRBJ1-1; 9 bases fit TRBD1. The CDR3 contains 14 residues. The V and J ends lost 4 bases and 4 bases, in that order; junction bases with no gene match: 4. Per the germline V gene, CDR1 is SGHAT and CDR2 is FQNNGV. The CDR3, as DNA: TGTGCCAGCAGCTCATTACAGGGGGCCACTGAAGCTTTCTTT. Protein sequence: CASSSLQGATEAFF.

This clonotype has a handful of counts. The J gene is TRBJ2-2, the V gene TRBV4-2, with unresolved D. This CDR3 is built from 16 residues. The V end was cut by 0 bases, the J end by 1 base, with 9 bases between. Germline CDR1 LGHNA, CDR2 YNFKEQ. The CDR3 spells CASSQDDPRNTGELFF. In DNA, the CDR3 is TGTGCCAGCAGCCAAGATGACCCACGGAACACCGGGGAGCTGTTTTTT.

There are many counts of this clonotype. This chain links TRBV12-3 or TRBV12-4 with TRBJ1-5; no clear D gene. CDR3 length: 12 amino acids. V lost 5 bases to trimming and J lost 5 bases, with 7 bases between them. The chain's CDR3 is CASSLLDQPQHF. CDR3 sequence (DNA): TGTGCCAGCAGTCTGCTGGATCAGCCCCAGCATTTT.

The gene calls are TRBV20-1 and TRBJ2-2; tentatively, D is TRBD1 or TRBD2 (5 bases each). This CDR3 region has 13 residues. V lost 3 bases and J 5 bases, leaving 10 bases between the germline ends. The germline gives CDR1 DFQATT, CDR2 SNEGSKA (reference sequence). CDR3 loop: CSARGLATGELFF. In DNA, the CDR3 is TGCAGTGCTAGGGGGCTAGCTACCGGGGAGCTGTTTTTT.

This clonotype was seen a handful of times. The chain recombines TRBV4-1 with TRBJ1-3, with 8 nucleotides matching TRBD1. Germline V CDR1 and CDR2: MGHRA, YSYEKL. The CDR3 is 14 amino acids. V shed 4 bases and J 4 bases; nucleotides not matched to a gene: 3. CDR3 nucleotide sequence: TGCGCCAGCAGCCCAGGGGGCACAGGAAACACCATATATTTT. Translated: CASSPGGTGNTIYF.

The CDR3 region is CASSQDIGEGWEQYF. Written as DNA, the CDR3 is TGTGCCAGCAGCCAAGATATAGGGGAAGGTTGGGAGCAGTACTTC. The gene calls are TRBV14 and TRBJ2-7; D is possibly TRBD1 (5 bases). The CDR3 consists of 15 residues. Germline V lookup: CDR1 SGHDN, CDR2 FVKESK. The V gene lost 0 bases and the J gene lost 7 bases, with 16 bases spanning the gap.

A few counts support this clonotype. J is TRBJ2-3 and V is TRBV20-1, with 10 bases matching TRBD2. The CDR3 consists of 15 residues. The germline gives CDR1 DFQATT, CDR2 SNEGSKA (reference sequence). V gave up 0 bases and J gave up 4 bases; unmatched junction bases: 4. For the CDR3, the DNA is TGCAGTGCTAGAGATCGCCTAGCGGGAGCAGATACGCAGTATTTT. Amino acid sequence: CSARDRLAGADTQYF.

Concerning this clonotype itself: One end of the junction fails to match germline, which may point to a read error. The chain couples TRBV7-9 to TRBJ2-7; possibly TRBD2 for D (5 bases). This CDR3 is built from 12 residues. Germline CDR1 and CDR2: SEHNR and FQNEAQ (reference sequence). CDR3 DNA sequence: TGTGCCAGCGGCTTAGCGCAATACGAGCAGTACTTC. The encoded protein is CASGLAQYEQYF.

This clonotype was detected ten times or more. The chain employs TRBV7-3 and TRBJ2-5; TRBD2 is a possible D gene (5 bases). The CDR3 contains 15 residues. Germline-derived CDR1 and CDR2 are SGHTA and FQGTGA. Trimming took 5 bases from V and 4 from J, leaving 17 bases between them. The CDR3 DNA reads TGTGCCAGCAGCCCCCACGAGGGCCCAGCAGAGACCCAGTACTTC. As protein: CASSPHEGPAETQYF. Looking up the rest from reference TRBV7-3 and TRBJ2-5 gives the full variable domain: GAGVSQTPSNKVTEKGKYVELRCDPISGHTALYWYRQSLGQGPEFLIYFQGTGAADDSGLPNDRFFAVRPEGSVSTLKIQRTERGDSAVYLCASSPHEGPAETQYFGPGTRLLVL.

There are a few counts of this clonotype. The J gene is TRBJ2-5, the V gene TRBV18; D is unclear. Germline loops: CDR1 KGHSH, CDR2 LQKENI. V shed 0 bases and J shed 0 bases, with 8 bases lying between them. The CDR3 length is 15 residues. CDR3 nucleotide sequence: TGTGCCAGCTCACCACCTGGGCAGTACCAAGAGACCCAGTACTTC. Protein: CASSPPGQYQETQYF.

This clonotype was seen a few times. The rearrangement uses TRBV5-1 and TRBJ2-1; 15 nucleotides line up with TRBD2. This CDR3 has 18 residues. The germline V gene encodes CDR1 SGHRS and CDR2 YFSETQ. After removal of 0 bases from V and 11 bases from J, the junction contained 12 bases not matched to a gene. CDR3 amino acids: CASSLAGTSGGTPHKQFF. The DNA of the CDR3 is TGCGCCAGCAGCTTGGCCGGGACTAGCGGGGGGACCCCCCATAAGCAGTTCTTC.

The genes are TRBV12-3 or TRBV12-4 and TRBJ2-3; D is undetermined. The CDR3 consists of 15 residues. Trimming stripped 1 base from V and 0 bases from J, with 8 bases between. The CDR3 loop reads CASSLDLGSTDTQYF. Here the CDR3 DNA reads TGTGCCAGCAGTTTAGATCTTGGTAGCACAGATACGCAGTATTTT.

About this clonotype itself: The CDR3 ends on some other residue instead of the conserved phenylalanine or tryptophan, so this is likely a read error. The rearrangement joins TRBV27 to TRBJ1-1, with D possibly matching TRBD1 (6 bases). In germline, CDR1 is MNHEY, CDR2 SMNVEV (reference sequence). The V end was cut by 2 bases, the J end by 1 base, with 8 bases between. The CDR3 consists of 14 residues. The CDR3 reads CASSLGGSNTEAFL. The CDR3 region has the DNA TGTGCCAGCAGTTTAGGGGGCTCGAACACTGAAGCTTTCCTT.

This clonotype was detected ten times or more. The chain links TRBV7-2 to TRBJ1-2; TRBD1 might be the D (6 bases). Deletions cut 1 base from V and 6 bases from J, with 21 bases between. The CDR3 totals 17 residues. Germline loops: CDR1 SGHTA, CDR2 FQGNSA. CDR3 sequence: CASSLGGIGVQGNGYTF. CDR3 in DNA: TGTGCCAGCAGCTTAGGCGGTATCGGTGTACAGGGAAATGGCTACACCTTC.

The V gene is TRBV2, the J gene TRBJ2-3; 7 nucleotides line up with TRBD1. Losses at the gene ends were 7 bases for V and 2 bases for J; bases not matched to a gene: 6. Germline loops: CDR1 SNHLY, CDR2 FYNNEI. CDR3 size: 14 residues. The CDR3 is CASMETGPTDTQYF. CDR3 in DNA: TGTGCCAGCATGGAGACAGGGCCCACAGATACGCAGTATTTT. Combining the CDR3 with reference TRBV2 and TRBJ2-3 gives the whole variable domain EPEVTQTPSHQVTQMGQEVILRCVPISNHLYFYWYRQILGQKVEFLVSFYNNEISEKSEIFDDQFSVERPDGSNFTLKIRSTKLEDSAMYFCASMETGPTDTQYFGPGTRLTVL.

This clonotype was seen only a few times. The chain has TRBV4-1 and TRBJ2-3; maybe TRBD1 (5 bases). This CDR3 is built from 15 residues. Germline V gene lookup returns CDR1 MGHRA and CDR2 YSYEKL. Deletions cut 2 bases from V and 4 bases from J, with 13 bases between. The CDR3 here is CASSQKWGESDTQYF. In DNA form, the CDR3 reads TGCGCCAGCAGCCAAAAATGGGGCGAATCAGATACGCAGTATTTT.

V usage is TRBV5-5 and J usage is TRBJ1-5, with D unclear. The germline V gene has CDR1 SGHKS and CDR2 YYEKEE (reference sequence). The CDR3 spans 15 residues. Trimming took 0 bases from V and 0 from J, leaving 7 bases between them. CDR3 bases: TGTGCCAGCAGCTTGGAGGTTTATAGCAATCAGCCCCAGCATTTT. Translated, it gives CASSLEVYSNQPQHF.

The genes are TRBV24-1 and TRBJ2-5, with D unclear. CDR3 length: 12 residues. CDR1 and CDR2 (germline): KGHDR, SFDVKD. Between the trimmed V and J ends, which lost 3 bases and 5 bases, there was a span of 6 bases. The CDR3 sequence is CATSDNRETQYF. CDR3 coding DNA: TGTGCCACCAGTGATAACCGGGAGACCCAGTACTTC.

This clonotype was seen repeatedly, ten times or more. The V gene is TRBV7-9, the J gene TRBJ2-3; D is possibly TRBD2 (5 bases). Germline lookup yields CDR1 SEHNR and CDR2 FQNEAQ (reference sequence). Trimming left V 7 bases short and J 2 bases short, with 7 bases between. The CDR3 contains 12 residues. The CDR3 DNA is TGTGCCAGCACTGACTACACAGATACGCAGTATTTT. This sequence encodes CASTDYTDTQYF.

This chain joins TRBV4-2 and TRBJ2-5; 16 bases match TRBD2. CDR1 is LGHNA and CDR2 is YNFKEQ in the germline V gene. The V segment lost 0 bases and the J segment 5 bases; nucleotides outside the gene matches: 3. The CDR3 has 17 amino acids. CDR3 residues: CASSQDGTSGGAETQYF. CDR3 sequence (DNA): TGTGCCAGCAGCCAAGATGGGACTAGCGGGGGGGCGGAGACCCAGTACTTC.

This clonotype was picked up many times. The chain links TRBV20-1 to TRBJ2-7; 13 bases match TRBD2. This CDR3 is 15 amino acids long. The junction had 4 bases not matched to a gene; V was cut back by 1 base and J by 4 bases. The germline V gene encodes CDR1 DFQATT and CDR2 SNEGSKA (reference sequence). In DNA, the CDR3 is TGCAGTGCTAGAGGAGGGACTAGCGGGGAATACGAGCAGTACTTC. Its protein is CSARGGTSGEYEQYF.

The rearrangement joins TRBV5-6 to TRBJ2-7; D is uncertain. The CDR3 spans 10 residues. CDR1 and CDR2 (germline): SGHDT, YYEEEE. V was clipped by 7 bases and J by 3 bases, with 5 bases between them. CDR3 in DNA: TGTGCCAGCTTAGACTACGAGCAGTACTTC. This translates into CASLDYEQYF. The full variable domain, completed using reference TRBV5-6 and TRBJ2-7, is DAGVTQSPTHLIKTRGQQVTLRCSPKSGHDTVSWYQQALGQGPQFIFQYYEEEERQRGNFPDRFSGHQFPNYSSELNVNALLLGDSALYLCASLDYEQYFGPGTRLTVT.

V and J are TRBV20-1 and TRBJ1-2; D unresolved. V was cut by 0 bases and J by 10 bases, with 18 bases left in between. The CDR3 runs 14 residues. Germline V gene lookup returns CDR1 DFQATT and CDR2 SNEGSKA (reference sequence). The CDR3 bases are TGCAGTGCTAGAGATGGATTCGGGTATCGTGTCTACACCTTC. It encodes CSARDGFGYRVYTF.

This clonotype was recorded many times. The chain employs TRBV29-1 and TRBJ2-5; TRBD1 agrees at 8 bases. V lost 4 bases and J lost 2; bases outside the gene matches: 9. The length of the CDR3 is 15 residues. The germline V gene has CDR1 SQVTM and CDR2 ANQGSEA. Here the CDR3 DNA reads TGCAGCGTTGCGAACTCGGGGACAGGTCAAGAGACCCAGTACTTC. As protein: CSVANSGTGQETQYF.

The rearrangement uses TRBV6-1 and TRBJ1-2; TRBD1 matches 9 bases. Trimming removed 5 bases from V and 8 bases from J; junction bases left unmatched: 6. The CDR3 covers 13 residues. Germline loops: CDR1 MNHNS, CDR2 SASEGT. The chain's CDR3 is CASSQQGAGGYTF. In nucleotides, the CDR3 is TGTGCCAGCAGTCAACAGGGGGCAGGCGGCTACACCTTC.

This clonotype was seen a single time. The rearrangement links TRBV7-2 to TRBJ2-2; 15 bases are a match to TRBD2. The CDR3 runs 17 residues. Trimming at V came to 4 bases and at J to 4 bases, leaving 4 bases not matched to a gene. Germline V gene data show CDR1 as SGHTA and CDR2 as FQGNSA. CDR3 region: CASSWTSGGAPTGELFF. Written as DNA, the CDR3 is TGTGCCAGCAGCTGGACTAGCGGGGGGGCCCCCACCGGGGAGCTGTTTTTT.

The V and J genes are TRBV5-1 and TRBJ2-2, with D unclear. Trimming shortened V by 7 bases and J by 2 bases, and 12 bases separated the two germline ends. This CDR3 is 14 amino acids long. Germline V lookup: CDR1 SGHRS, CDR2 YFSETQ. This chain's CDR3 is CASSRNENTGELFF. CDR3 in DNA: TGCGCCAGCTCCCGCAATGAAAACACCGGGGAGCTGTTTTTT.